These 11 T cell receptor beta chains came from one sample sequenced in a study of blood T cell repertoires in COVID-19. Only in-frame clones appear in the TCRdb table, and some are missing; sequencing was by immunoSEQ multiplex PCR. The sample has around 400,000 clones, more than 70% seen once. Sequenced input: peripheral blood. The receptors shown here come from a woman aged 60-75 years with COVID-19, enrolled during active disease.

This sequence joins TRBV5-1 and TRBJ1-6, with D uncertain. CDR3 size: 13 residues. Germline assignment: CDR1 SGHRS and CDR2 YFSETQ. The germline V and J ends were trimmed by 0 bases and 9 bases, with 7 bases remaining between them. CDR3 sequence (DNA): TGCGCCAGCAGCTTGGCCGGGATTTCACCCCTCCACTTT. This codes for CASSLAGISPLHF.

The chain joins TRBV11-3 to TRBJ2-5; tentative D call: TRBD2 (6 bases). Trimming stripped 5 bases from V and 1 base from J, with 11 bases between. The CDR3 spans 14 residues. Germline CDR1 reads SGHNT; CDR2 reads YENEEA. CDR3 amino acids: CASSQSRGQETQYF. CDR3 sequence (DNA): TGTGCCAGCAGCCAGTCGCGGGGCCAAGAGACCCAGTACTTC.

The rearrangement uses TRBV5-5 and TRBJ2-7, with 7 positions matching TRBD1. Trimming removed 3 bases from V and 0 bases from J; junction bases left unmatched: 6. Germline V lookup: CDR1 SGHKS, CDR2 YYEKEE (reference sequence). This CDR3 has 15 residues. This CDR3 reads CASSSGQDISYEQYF. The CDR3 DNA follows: TGTGCCAGCAGCTCTGGACAGGATATCTCCTACGAGCAGTACTTC.

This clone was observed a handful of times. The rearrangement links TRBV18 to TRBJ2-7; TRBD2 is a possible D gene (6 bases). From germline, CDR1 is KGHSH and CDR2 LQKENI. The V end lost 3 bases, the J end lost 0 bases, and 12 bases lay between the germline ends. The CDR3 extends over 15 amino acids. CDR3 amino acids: CASSPWGDSSYEQYF. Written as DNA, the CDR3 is TGTGCCAGCTCACCGTGGGGGGACTCCTCCTACGAGCAGTACTTC.

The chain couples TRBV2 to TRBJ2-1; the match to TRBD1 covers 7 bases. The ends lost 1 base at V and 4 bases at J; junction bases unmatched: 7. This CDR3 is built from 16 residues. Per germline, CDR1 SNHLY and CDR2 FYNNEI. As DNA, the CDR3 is TGTGCCAGCAGTGAAGGAAGAGGGGGCAGGTACAATGAGCAGTTCTTC. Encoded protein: CASSEGRGGRYNEQFF.

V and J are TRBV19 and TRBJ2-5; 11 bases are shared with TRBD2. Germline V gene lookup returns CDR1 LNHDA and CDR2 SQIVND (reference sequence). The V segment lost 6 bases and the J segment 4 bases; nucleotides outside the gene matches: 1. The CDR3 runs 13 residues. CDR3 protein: CASRGTSGETQYF. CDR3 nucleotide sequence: TGTGCCAGTAGGGGGACTAGCGGAGAGACCCAGTACTTC.

CDR3 amino acids: CASSLWAGRNNEQFF. The DNA for the CDR3 is TGTGCCAGCAGCTTATGGGCAGGGCGGAACAATGAGCAGTTCTTC. The chain couples TRBV7-3 to TRBJ2-1, with D perhaps matching TRBD1 (5 bases). V was trimmed by 2 bases and J by 5 bases, leaving 13 bases between them. Germline V CDR1 and CDR2: SGHTA, FQGTGA. This CDR3 is built from 15 residues.

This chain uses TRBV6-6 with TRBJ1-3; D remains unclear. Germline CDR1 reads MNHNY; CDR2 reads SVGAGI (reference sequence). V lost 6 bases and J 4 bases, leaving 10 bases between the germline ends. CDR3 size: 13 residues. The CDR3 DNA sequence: TGTGCCAGCAGCTTGGACTACGGAAACACCATATATTTT. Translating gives CASSLDYGNTIYF.

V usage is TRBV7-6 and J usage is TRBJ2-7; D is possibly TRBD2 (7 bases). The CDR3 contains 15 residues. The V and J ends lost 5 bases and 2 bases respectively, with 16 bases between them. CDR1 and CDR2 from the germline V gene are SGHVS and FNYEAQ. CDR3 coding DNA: TGTGCCAGCAGCCGCGAGGGGGGGGGTCCCTACGAGCAGTACTTC. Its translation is CASSREGGGPYEQYF.

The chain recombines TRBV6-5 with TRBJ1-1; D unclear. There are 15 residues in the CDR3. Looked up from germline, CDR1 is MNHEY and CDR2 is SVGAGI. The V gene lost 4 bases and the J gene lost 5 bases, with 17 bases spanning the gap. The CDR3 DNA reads TGTGCCAGCAGTTTCCCAATCGGGGTGGGGACTGAAGCTTTCTTT. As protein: CASSFPIGVGTEAFF.

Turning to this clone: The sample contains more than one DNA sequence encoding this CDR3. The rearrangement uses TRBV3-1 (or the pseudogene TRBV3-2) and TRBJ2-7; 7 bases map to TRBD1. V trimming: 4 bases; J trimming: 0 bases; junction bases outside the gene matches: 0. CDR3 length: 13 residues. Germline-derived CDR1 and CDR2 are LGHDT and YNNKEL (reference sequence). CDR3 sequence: CASSRTGSYEQYF. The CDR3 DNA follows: TGTGCCAGCAGCCGGACAGGCTCCTACGAGCAGTACTTC.